The 13 T cell receptor beta chains presented below share a single source sample, sequenced in a study of post-analysis software for immune sequencing data. Study findings and constraints: Compared with controls, patients had more of five or six TRBV segments, including TRBV5-6, TRBV5-1 and TRBV20-1.

TCR beta libraries were prepared from cDNA with unique molecular identifiers. TCRdb re-called the PCR reads with MiXCR, one entry per CDR3 protein. The profile shows roughly 540,000 distinct CDR3 sequences, 30% to 40% of them singletons. These receptors' antigens are unknown. Input material: blood. These receptors were taken from a girl aged 2-17 years with multiple sclerosis.

In its sample, this clonotype was seen a few times. The V gene is TRBV6-1, the J gene TRBJ2-7, with a tentative D call TRBD2 (6 bases). The CDR3 is made up of 16 amino acids. V was cut by 4 bases and J by 0 bases, with 16 bases left in between. CDR1 and CDR2 (germline): MNHNS, SASEGT. In nucleotides, the CDR3 is TGTGCCAGCAGTGGGGGAGGCCGTCTAGGCTCCTACGAGCAGTACTTC. This encodes CASSGGGRLGSYEQYF.

This clonotype was detected only a few times. The chain uses TRBV6-1 and TRBJ2-1; tentatively, D is TRBD1 (6 bases). Germline values: CDR1 MNHNS, CDR2 SASEGT. Trimming removed 4 bases at V and 8 bases at J, with 21 bases between. This CDR3 has 16 residues. The CDR3 loop reads CASSGLTGTVRDEQFF. The CDR3 bases are TGTGCCAGCAGTGGATTAACAGGGACGGTTAGAGATGAGCAGTTCTTC.

This chain joins TRBV11-3 and TRBJ2-7; D remains unclear. Trimming cost V 1 base and J 6 bases, with 10 bases left between them. In germline, CDR1 is SGHNT, CDR2 YENEEA. The CDR3 has 13 residues. CDR3 DNA sequence: TGTGCCAGCAGCTTAGCCCCCTCCGGCGAGCAGTACTTC. Translating it yields CASSLAPSGEQYF.

A remark on this clonotype: One end of the junction fails to match germline, which may point to a read error. This sequence joins TRBV20-1 and TRBJ2-3; D may be TRBD2 (5 bases). The CDR3 sequence is 16 residues long. The germline CDR1 and CDR2 sequences are DFQATT and SNEGSKA (reference sequence). CDR3 nucleotides: TGCAGTACTAGGCCACCCGGGAACTCCTACACAGATACGCAGTATTTT. Residues: CSTRPPGNSYTDTQYF.

This clonotype showed up just a few times. This chain uses TRBV5-1 with TRBJ1-1; D ambiguous. The CDR3 loop spans 18 amino acids. V lost 2 bases to trimming and J lost 0 bases, with 20 bases between them. The germline V gene has CDR1 SGHRS and CDR2 YFSETQ. The CDR3 spells CASSFVGTTTIMNTEAFF. The CDR3 coding sequence is TGCGCCAGCAGCTTCGTGGGAACAACCACCATTATGAACACTGAAGCTTTCTTT.

This clonotype was seen a single time. J is TRBJ2-5 and V is TRBV2; 7 positions match TRBD2. This CDR3 spans 17 amino acids. After removal of 2 bases from V and 0 bases from J, the junction contained 9 bases not matched to a gene. Germline V CDR1 and CDR2: SNHLY, FYNNEI. CDR3 amino acids: CASSEILAEGNQETQYF. CDR3 bases: TGTGCCAGCAGTGAAATTCTAGCGGAGGGAAACCAAGAGACCCAGTACTTC.

This rearrangement joins TRBV2 to TRBJ1-5, with D uncertain. Germline V gene sequence: CDR1 SNHLY, CDR2 FYNNEI. Between the trimmed V and J ends, which lost 7 bases and 9 bases, there was a span of 13 bases. The CDR3 consists of 12 residues. The CDR3 sequence is CASTTSAGPQHF. The CDR3 region has the DNA TGTGCCAGCACCACGTCGGCGGGGCCCCAGCATTTT.

The gene calls are TRBV3-1 and TRBJ1-1; no clear D gene. From germline, CDR1 is LGHDT and CDR2 YNNKEL (reference sequence). The CDR3 loop spans 16 amino acids. The ends were cut back, 3 bases at V and 5 bases at J, with 19 bases in the middle. DNA of the CDR3: TGTGCCAGCAGCCAGTCCGCGTTGCGGGTAGAGACTGAAGCTTTCTTT. Protein sequence: CASSQSALRVETEAFF. The full variable domain, completed using reference TRBV3-1 and TRBJ1-1, is DTAVSQTPKYLVTQMGNDKSIKCEQNLGHDTMYWYKQDSKKFLKIMFSYNNKELIINETVPNRFSPKSPDKAHLNLHINSLELGDSAVYFCASSQSALRVETEAFFGQGTRLTVV.

This clonotype has just a few counts. The chain uses TRBV6-2 or TRBV6-3 and TRBJ2-7; D uncertain. V lost 2 bases to trimming and J lost 0 bases, with 11 bases between them. The CDR3 has 15 residues. The V gene's germline CDR1 is MNHEY and CDR2 SVGEGT. The CDR3 loop is CASSYSPTSSYEQYF. Here the CDR3 DNA reads TGTGCCAGCAGTTACAGTCCGACAAGCTCCTACGAGCAGTACTTC.

Remarks on this clonotype: A much larger clone differs from this one at a single base, so this may be a read error. The rearrangement uses TRBV12-3 or TRBV12-4 and TRBJ2-7; TRBD2 is a possible D gene (6 bases). The CDR3 is 12 residues long. Trimming shortened V by 7 bases and J by 10 bases, and 17 bases separated the two germline ends. The DNA for the CDR3 is TGTGCCAGCACCTCAGGCGGGGAGGCCCAGTACTTC. Its translation: CASTSGGEAQYF.

This clonotype was seen many times. This sequence joins TRBV10-3 and TRBJ2-7; 9 positions match TRBD2. With the DNA end fitting TRBJ2-5 better, the J assignment may be wrong. This CDR3 has 12 residues. The V gene's germline CDR1 is ENHRY and CDR2 SYGVKD. As DNA, the CDR3 is TGTGCCACTGAGGCGGGAGGGGAGACCCAGTACTTC. This codes for CATEAGGETQYF.

V usage is TRBV24-1 and J usage is TRBJ1-1; 7 nucleotides match TRBD1. Germline CDR1 reads KGHDR; CDR2 reads SFDVKD. Trimming took 7 bases from V and 7 from J; bases not matched to a gene: 8. This CDR3 spans 13 amino acids. The CDR3 protein is CATSPTGTVEAFF. The CDR3 DNA sequence: TGTGCCACCAGCCCTACCGGGACAGTTGAAGCTTTCTTT.

The rearrangement links TRBV6-6 to TRBJ2-2; 7 bases line up with TRBD1. Germline-derived CDR1 and CDR2 are MNHNY and SVGAGI (reference sequence). With V trimmed by 3 bases and J by 1 base, 8 bases remained unmatched. The CDR3 loop spans 17 amino acids. CDR3 sequence reads: CASSYLWAGGNTGELFF. Written as DNA, the CDR3 is TGTGCCAGCAGTTATCTCTGGGCAGGGGGGAACACCGGGGAGCTGTTTTTT.